This T cell receptor (beta chain) was documented in a study of cytomegalovirus exposure and HLA in healthy donors. Study-wide points: Roughly uniform depth of sequencing across donors was assumed in presence/absence analyses.

The ends were cut back, 6 bases at V and 8 bases at J, with 19 bases in the middle. The germline V gene has CDR1 MDHEN and CDR2 SYDVKM. The CDR3 is 15 residues long. PCR primers comprised 60 Vbeta and 13 Jbeta primers. Sequencing used immunoSEQ multiplex PCR; TCRdb keeps in-frame clones, though not all of them. Among 180,000 or so clones listed, around 80% were seen once. A remark on this clone: What it recognizes is unknown.

This clonotype was obtained from a woman aged 55-69 years in good health and CMV-seropositive. This sequence joins TRBV28 and TRBJ1-4, with D perhaps matching TRBD1 (5 bases). The sequenced sample was PBMCs. The CDR3 is CASRTEVGLLEKLFF. DNA for the CDR3: TGTGCCAGCAGGACCGAGGTGGGGCTTCTAGAAAAACTGTTTTTT.